The 22 T cell receptor beta chains in this list originate from one sample, sequenced in a study of beta chain features in type 1 diabetes (dated 2018 in TCRdb). What the work shows at the level of the full study, not this receptor alone: In all four CD4+ subsets, TCRB CDR3 length was moderately but significantly shorter in type 1 diabetes patients.

The library was generated by the immunoSEQ multiplex PCR assay. The entire amount of isolated RNA was reverse transcribed using the High Capacity cDNA Reverse Transcription Kit, so the sequenced TCRB transcripts were expressed ones. TCRdb provides this immuneACCESS table in a form limited to in-frame rearrangements. Some clones are lacking; in checked studies, under half of them reflect an unresolved V gene, and why the rest are absent is not known. For this sample there are some 640,000 clones; roughly 13% appear just once. Of the sample, 0.035% to 0.04% falls within the top ten clones. These TCRs' antigens remain unknown. The source material was naive CD4+ T cells from blood. The cell subset or site label of this sample denotes: true naive CD4+ T cells. The receptors were sampled from a man aged 18 to 30 with type 1 diabetes.

Only a few counts were recorded for this clone. The rearrangement joins TRBV7-9 to TRBJ1-6; 7 nucleotides align to TRBD1. The CDR3 loop spans 15 amino acids. Germline V gives CDR1 SEHNR, CDR2 FQNEAQ (reference sequence). Losses at the gene ends were 0 bases for V and 7 bases for J; bases not matched to a gene: 3. The CDR3 DNA sequence: TGTGCCAGCAGCTTAGCCTGGGACAGCAATTCACCCCTCCACTTT. It encodes CASSLAWDSNSPLHF. Using reference TRBV7-9 and TRBJ1-6 for the parts outside the CDR3, the full variable domain is DTGVSQNPRHKITKRGQNVTFRCDPISEHNRLYWYRQTLGQGPEFLTYFQNEAQLEKSRLLSDRFSAERPKGSFSTLEIQRTEQGDSAMYLCASSLAWDSNSPLHFGNGTRLTVT.

This clone has only a few counts. V usage is TRBV30 and J usage is TRBJ2-1; TRBD2 aligns across 8 bases. CDR1 and CDR2 (germline): GTSNPN, SVGIG (reference sequence). The CDR3 contains 11 residues. V lost 2 bases to trimming and J lost 10 bases; unmatched junction nucleotides: 1. The CDR3 bases are TGTGCCTGGAGTATAGCGGGGGAGCAGTTCTTC. It yields the protein CAWSIAGEQFF.

The table lists this clone with a few counts. This chain connects TRBV11-2 to TRBJ2-7, with D tentatively TRBD2 (5 bases). This CDR3 comprises 15 residues. Trimming took off 5 bases at V and 6 bases at J, with 20 bases between the two ends. Germline assignment: CDR1 SGHAT and CDR2 FQNNGV. The CDR3 sequence is CASSRGGSYAGEQYF. In nucleotides, the CDR3 is TGTGCCAGCAGCCGAGGCGGGTCCTATGCAGGCGAGCAGTACTTC. Using reference TRBV11-2 and TRBJ2-7 for the parts outside the CDR3, the full variable domain is EAGVAQSPRYKIIEKRQSVAFWCNPISGHATLYWYQQILGQGPKLLIQFQNNGVVDDSQLPKDRFSAERLKGVDSTLKIQPAKLEDSAVYLCASSRGGSYAGEQYFGPGTRLTVT.

This clone was observed a handful of times. V and J are TRBV19 and TRBJ2-7; 8 bases fit TRBD1. This CDR3 contains 13 residues. Per the germline V gene, CDR1 is LNHDA and CDR2 is SQIVND (reference sequence). Losses at the gene ends were 5 bases for V and 4 bases for J; bases not matched to a gene: 4. The CDR3 coding sequence is TGTGCCAGTAGTGAGCAGGGGGCTTACGAGCAGTACTTC. Amino acid sequence: CASSEQGAYEQYF.

This clone has a handful of counts. This rearrangement joins TRBV14 to TRBJ2-1; possibly TRBD1 or TRBD2 for D (6 bases each). CDR1 and CDR2 from the germline V gene are SGHDN and FVKESK. Trimming took 2 bases from V and 1 from J, leaving 12 bases between them. This CDR3 spans 16 amino acids. The CDR3 is CASSQLGGGSYNEQFF. In DNA, the CDR3 is TGTGCCAGCAGCCAATTAGGGGGAGGTTCCTACAATGAGCAGTTCTTC.

The V gene is TRBV7-3, the J gene TRBJ2-7; TRBD1 matches at 9 bases. The ends lost 4 bases at V and 4 bases at J; junction bases unmatched: 5. Germline V gene data show CDR1 as SGHTA and CDR2 as FQGTGA. CDR3 length: 14 amino acids. As DNA, the CDR3 is TGTGCCAGCAGCTCAGGGACAGGGAGGTACGAGCAGTACTTC. Its protein is CASSSGTGRYEQYF.

The genes are TRBV4-3 and TRBJ2-3; 10 bases line up with TRBD2. V trimming: 4 bases; J trimming: 0 bases; junction bases outside the gene matches: 4. Looked up from germline, CDR1 is LGHNA and CDR2 is YSLEER. The CDR3 runs to 16 residues. Here the CDR3 reads CASSLAGGPSTDTQYF. CDR3 DNA: TGCGCCAGCAGCCTAGCGGGGGGTCCTAGCACAGATACGCAGTATTTT.

Comment on this clone: Other DNA sequences within the sample encode an identical CDR3. The chain links TRBV18 to TRBJ2-1; D is tentatively TRBD1 or TRBD2 (5 bases each). The V end was cut by 2 bases, the J end by 2 bases, with 7 bases between. Germline CDR1 KGHSH, CDR2 LQKENI. The CDR3 sequence is 14 residues long. CDR3 in amino acids: CASSPGTAYNEQFF. DNA of the CDR3: TGTGCCAGCTCACCAGGGACGGCCTACAATGAGCAGTTCTTC.

This clone has only a few counts. The rearrangement joins TRBV25-1 to TRBJ1-4; a possible D gene is TRBD1 (5 bases). V dropped 1 base and J dropped 3 bases, with 12 bases sitting between them. The CDR3 has 16 residues. Germline CDR1 MGHDK, CDR2 SYGVNS. The CDR3 region has the DNA TGTGCCAGCAGTGAATTGATGGGGGACGCTAATGAAAAACTGTTTTTT. Its translation is CASSELMGDANEKLFF. The full variable domain, with the rest looked up from reference TRBV25-1 and TRBJ1-4, is EADIYQTPRYLVIGTGKKITLECSQTMGHDKMYWYQQDPGMELHLIHYSYGVNSTEKGDLSSESTVSRIRTEHFPLTLESARPSHTSQYLCASSELMGDANEKLFFGSGTQLSVL.

This clone was counted between two and nine times. V gene TRBV6-4 combines with J gene TRBJ2-1; TRBD2 matches 7 bases. This CDR3 region has 17 residues. In germline, CDR1 is MRHNA, CDR2 SNTAGT. The V segment lost 2 bases and the J segment 1 base; nucleotides outside the gene matches: 8. The CDR3 coding sequence is TGTGCCAGCAGTGACGGCACGGCTAGCGGATCCTACAATGAGCAGTTCTTC. This gives the protein CASSDGTASGSYNEQFF.

The genes are TRBV13 and TRBJ2-3; possible D gene TRBD2, 6 bases. CDR1 is PRHDT, CDR2 FYEKMQ, per germline (reference sequence). The CDR3 contains 17 residues. V gave up 5 bases and J gave up 0 bases, with 18 bases separating them. CDR3 residues: CASSREFRGTSTDTQYF. The CDR3 coding sequence is TGTGCCAGCAGCCGCGAATTCCGGGGGACTAGCACAGATACGCAGTATTTT. Together with reference TRBV13 and TRBJ2-3, the CDR3 gives the full variable domain: AAGVIQSPRHLIKEKRETATLKCYPIPRHDTVYWYQQGPGQDPQFLISFYEKMQSDKGSIPDRFSAQQFSDYHSELNMSSLELGDSALYFCASSREFRGTSTDTQYFGPGTRLTVL.

This clone has more than one count but fewer than ten. The chain is built from TRBV7-9 and TRBJ2-7; D unresolved. V lost 1 base to trimming and J lost 0 bases, with 10 bases between them. The CDR3 sequence is 15 residues long. Germline V lookup: CDR1 SEHNR, CDR2 FQNEAQ (reference sequence). Here the CDR3 DNA reads TGTGCCAGCAGCTTAGTAGGCCACAGCTCCTACGAGCAGTACTTC. Encoded protein: CASSLVGHSSYEQYF.

The gene calls are TRBV5-8 and TRBJ1-1; TRBD1 matches 8 bases. This CDR3 has 14 amino acids. The trim removed 9 bases at V and 0 bases at J, leaving 7 bases unmatched. From germline, CDR1 is SGHTS and CDR2 YDEGEE. Written as DNA, the CDR3 is TGTGCCACTGGGAAGGGACAGGTGAACACTGAAGCTTTCTTT. Translated: CATGKGQVNTEAFF.

The table lists this clone with a few counts. V gene TRBV30 combines with J gene TRBJ2-2; no reliable D call. Trimming removed 2 bases from V and 6 bases from J, with 7 bases in between. Per germline, CDR1 GTSNPN and CDR2 SVGIG (reference sequence). This CDR3 spans 12 amino acids. The CDR3 region has the DNA TGTGCCTGGAGTCCAAACCCCGGGGAGCTGTTTTTT. Translation gives CAWSPNPGELFF.

The rearrangement joins TRBV4-3 to TRBJ2-7; the D is unclear. The CDR3 sequence is 14 residues long. The V end lost 1 base, the J end lost 2 bases, and 9 bases lay between the germline ends. Germline lookup yields CDR1 LGHNA and CDR2 YSLEER. CDR3 residues: CASSQGLTAYEQYF. For the CDR3, the DNA is TGCGCCAGCAGCCAAGGGTTGACGGCCTACGAGCAGTACTTC.

To note about this clone: Germline is not matched at one junction end, which may reflect a read error. The chain recombines TRBV5-1 with TRBJ1-5; maybe TRBD1 (6 bases). Looked up from germline, CDR1 is SGHRS and CDR2 is YFSETQ. CDR3 length equals 13 residues. The DNA of the CDR3 is TGCGCCAGCAGCAGGGACAATAATCAGCCCCAACATTTT. Translated, it gives CASSRDNNQPQHF.

This clone has a handful of counts. This chain links TRBV2 with TRBJ1-2; tentative D call: TRBD1 (5 bases). The CDR3 covers 15 residues. The V gene lost 2 bases and the J gene lost 7 bases, with 17 bases spanning the gap. Germline loops: CDR1 SNHLY, CDR2 FYNNEI. The CDR3 DNA follows: TGTGCCAGCAGTGAACGGGCAGGGCCGCGGAGTGGCTACACCTTC. It codes for CASSERAGPRSGYTF.

This rearrangement joins TRBV9 to TRBJ1-1, with D possibly TRBD1 on 5 matching bases. Germline V gives CDR1 SGDLS, CDR2 YYNGEE. The V end lost 0 bases, the J end lost 0 bases, and 12 bases lay between the germline ends. This CDR3 comprises 16 residues. The CDR3 sequence: CASSVVRGNMNTEAFF. The CDR3 bases are TGTGCCAGCAGCGTAGTAAGGGGCAACATGAACACTGAAGCTTTCTTT.

The chain has TRBV5-4 and TRBJ2-7, with 7 bases fitting TRBD1. CDR3 length: 14 residues. The germline gives CDR1 SGHNT, CDR2 YYREEE (reference sequence). Trimming at V came to 2 bases and at J to 6 bases, leaving 8 bases not matched to a gene. The CDR3 bases are TGTGCCAGCAGCTTCGGGACAGTTAAACGCGAGCAGTACTTC. It is translated as CASSFGTVKREQYF.

This clone appeared a few times. The CDR3 loop is CASSQAFLAGDYNEQFF. The CDR3 region has the DNA TGCGCCAGCAGCCAAGCGTTTCTAGCGGGAGACTACAATGAGCAGTTCTTC. This chain joins TRBV4-1 and TRBJ2-1; TRBD2 aligns across 10 bases. This CDR3 is 17 amino acids long. Germline CDR1 and CDR2: MGHRA and YSYEKL. The V and J ends lost 1 base and 3 bases, in that order; junction bases with no gene match: 6.

This clone was found a few times. This chain connects TRBV7-8 to TRBJ2-7, with D maybe TRBD1 (7 bases). CDR3 length equals 14 residues. Germline V CDR1 and CDR2: SGHVS, FQNEAQ. The V gene lost 6 bases and the J gene lost 6 bases, with 18 bases spanning the gap. The CDR3: CASRFSGGGSEQYF. CDR3 DNA sequence: TGTGCCAGCAGGTTTTCAGGGGGAGGCAGCGAGCAGTACTTC.

This clone was detected only a few times. This chain connects TRBV10-2 to TRBJ2-7; the D is unclear. CDR1 is WSHSY, CDR2 SAAADI, per germline. V was clipped by 11 bases and J by 3 bases, with 17 bases between them. The CDR3 runs to 13 residues. The CDR3 bases are TGCGCCTTATTAGGTTCAGGTAGCTACGAGCAGTACTTC. This codes for CALLGSGSYEQYF.